The entry below gives a single T cell receptor (beta chain) sequence along with its context. The data belong to a study of blood T cell repertoires in COVID-19. On the study more broadly: Both acute and convalescent COVID-19 samples were obtained from the United States, Italy and Spain. From T cells, B-cell-depleted T cells, or PBMCs came the material, which was cDNA or gDNA.

Which cohort a participant joined came from the clinical history participants gave. V lost 3 bases, J lost 3 bases, and 2 bases stayed unmatched. Per germline, CDR1 SGHAT and CDR2 FQNNGV. The CDR3 is 15 amino acids. In the source study's methods: Scientists estimated how many nucleated cells there were by amplifying reference gene primers. The protocol was immunoSEQ multiplex PCR, while the TCRdb copy is restricted to in-frame clones and leaves out a portion. That table furnishes V, J and clone size, whereas the DNA furnished D and trimming. Here the sample spans 220,000 or so clones, around 84% being singletons.

The chain couples TRBV11-2 to TRBJ1-4, with TRBD1 matching over 9 bases. The specimen sequenced was PBMCs or T cells enriched from blood (not recorded which). The sequence came from a woman between 40 and 50 years old who had recovered from COVID-19. The CDR3 loop reads CASSFTGGSNEKLFF. The CDR3 DNA reads as TGTGCCAGCAGCTTCACAGGGGGCTCTAATGAAAAACTGTTTTTT. Supplemented by reference TRBV11-2 and TRBJ1-4, the full variable domain reads EAGVAQSPRYKIIEKRQSVAFWCNPISGHATLYWYQQILGQGPKLLIQFQNNGVVDDSQLPKDRFSAERLKGVDSTLKIQPAKLEDSAVYLCASSFTGGSNEKLFFGSGTQLSVL.